A single sample is the source of the 10 T cell receptor beta chains below, sequenced in a study of T cell repertoires and HLA-DP antigens. Measured with immunoSEQ multiplex PCR; TCRdb has only the in-frame clones, and not every one. The top ten clones hold approximately 0.25% of a sample with 90,000 to 130,000 clones, 80% to 95% of them seen once. These receptors are not linked to any known antigen. The sample consisted of CD4+ T cells from PBMCs. The receptors come from a woman between 18 and 29 years old in good health and CMV-seronegative.

Only one count was recorded for this clone. The CDR3 spells CASSSGGAWYNEQFF. As DNA, the CDR3 is TGTGCCAGTAGTAGTGGGGGGGCTTGGTACAATGAGCAGTTCTTC. This sequence joins TRBV19 and TRBJ2-1, with D tentatively TRBD2 (7 bases). Germline values: CDR1 LNHDA, CDR2 SQIVND (reference sequence). The CDR3 covers 15 residues. V was pared by 4 bases and J by 4 bases, with 14 bases between.

The chain is built from TRBV5-5 and TRBJ1-6, with D unclear. In germline, CDR1 is SGHKS, CDR2 YYEKEE (reference sequence). CDR3 length: 14 amino acids. Trimming cost V 3 bases and J 4 bases, with 8 bases left between them. The CDR3 loop is CASSSEVYNSPLHF. As DNA, the CDR3 is TGTGCCAGCAGCTCTGAGGTTTATAATTCACCCCTCCACTTT. The full variable domain, completed using reference TRBV5-5 and TRBJ1-6, is DAGVTQSPTHLIKTRGQQVTLRCSPISGHKSVSWYQQVLGQGPQFIFQYYEKEERGRGNFPDRFSARQFPNYSSELNVNALLLGDSALYLCASSSEVYNSPLHFGNGTRLTVT.

The chain carries TRBV27 and TRBJ2-1; the match to TRBD2 covers 13 bases. CDR3 size: 16 residues. The V gene's germline CDR1 is MNHEY and CDR2 SMNVEV (reference sequence). V trimming: 5 bases; J trimming: 9 bases; junction bases outside the gene matches: 10. This chain's CDR3 is CASSLLAGGPGGEQFF. The CDR3 nucleotides read TGTGCCAGCAGTCTACTAGCGGGAGGGCCGGGTGGTGAGCAGTTCTTC.

As DNA, the CDR3 is TGTGCCAGCAGCCCAAGCCAGACAGTAACCTACGAGCAGTACGTC. It codes for CASSPSQTVTYEQYV. The rearrangement uses TRBV7-9 and TRBJ2-7; D is perhaps TRBD1 (5 bases). The germline gives CDR1 SEHNR, CDR2 FQNEAQ (reference sequence). The V and J ends lost 5 bases and 2 bases respectively, with 16 bases between them. This CDR3 has 15 residues.

V usage is TRBV7-8 and J usage is TRBJ2-7; the D gene is possibly TRBD2 (5 bases). This CDR3 contains 16 residues. CDR1 is SGHVS, CDR2 FQNEAQ, per germline. Trimming pared 1 base from V and 3 bases from J, leaving 16 bases between. The CDR3: CASSLGDTRLYYEQYF. CDR3 DNA sequence: TGTGCCAGCAGCTTAGGCGACACCAGACTATACTACGAGCAGTACTTC.

This clone was counted a single time. The chain is built from TRBV29-1 and TRBJ1-2; D unclear. This CDR3 contains 11 residues. Deletions cut 4 bases from V and 2 bases from J, with 5 bases between. Germline-derived CDR1 and CDR2 are SQVTM and ANQGSEA. The CDR3 region is CSVGWNYGYTF. For the CDR3, the DNA is TGCAGCGTTGGTTGGAACTATGGCTACACCTTC.

The V gene is TRBV19, the J gene TRBJ1-6; tentative D call: TRBD1 (5 bases). The V and J ends lost 5 bases and 16 bases respectively, with 15 bases between them. This CDR3 has 12 amino acids. Looked up from germline, CDR1 is LNHDA and CDR2 is SQIVND (reference sequence). The CDR3 loop is CASSPLGRTLHF. The CDR3 nucleotides are TGTGCCAGTAGTCCTTTAGGTCGGACACTCCACTTT.

The chain carries TRBV5-5 and TRBJ1-6; D unresolved. CDR1 and CDR2 (germline): SGHKS, YYEKEE (reference sequence). V dropped 2 bases and J dropped 1 base, with 7 bases sitting between them. The CDR3 extends over 15 amino acids. The CDR3 DNA sequence: TGTGCCAGCAGCTTATTCCCTTCCTATAATTCACCCCTCCACTTT. The encoded protein is CASSLFPSYNSPLHF.

The V and J genes are TRBV29-1 and TRBJ1-4; 8 positions agree with TRBD1. V dropped 7 bases and J dropped 5; count of bases not matched to a gene: 6. CDR3 size: 13 residues. Germline values: CDR1 SQVTM, CDR2 ANQGSEA. CDR3 nucleotides: TGCAGCGCTTCCGGGACAGGAAATGAAAAACTGTTTTTT. Protein: CSASGTGNEKLFF.

This sequence joins TRBV6-6 and TRBJ1-2; D is unresolved. The CDR3 sequence is 13 residues long. V was pared by 2 bases and J by 1 base, with 5 bases between. The germline V gene has CDR1 MNHNY and CDR2 SVGAGI (reference sequence). CDR3 protein: CASSYGDNYGYTF. CDR3 nucleotides: TGTGCCAGCAGTTACGGGGATAACTATGGCTACACCTTC.